This TCR beta chain is drawn from a study of T cell changes during pregnancy in multiple sclerosis. The protocol was immunoSEQ multiplex PCR, while the TCRdb copy is restricted to in-frame clones and leaves out a portion. The sample carries roughly 64,000 clones, roughly 92% recorded once. V trimming: 4 bases; J trimming: 4 bases; junction bases outside the gene matches: 11. The germline V gene encodes CDR1 SGHNT and CDR2 YYREEE (reference sequence). This CDR3 spans 17 amino acids. The origin of this receptor is a female donor with multiple sclerosis, enrolled in a pregnancy study. Sample: peripheral blood, taken in the second trimester of pregnancy. V is TRBV5-4 and J is TRBJ2-7; 13 bases line up with TRBD2. The CDR3 is CASSAQPGLAGKYEQYF. In nucleotides, the CDR3 is TGTGCCAGCAGCGCACAACCGGGACTAGCGGGAAAATACGAGCAGTACTTC.